This T cell receptor beta chain was sequenced for a study of blood T cells in healthy people across ages (dated by TCRdb to the mid-2010s). Regarding the research as a whole: In model experiments, template switching captured roughly one uniquely barcoded TCR beta cDNA molecule for every two T cells. Four age groups were formed from the donors: young (average approximately 17 years), middle-aged (approximately 41), aged (around 68) and long-lived (approximately 80). To avoid experimental bias, donors of different ages were spread randomly across the sequencing lanes. Two additional independent replicas of 1 million unique cDNA reads from the same blood draw were analyzed for two donors (one aged 18 to 30 and one aged 80 or older). To track age-related changes in TCR beta repertoire diversity, the study relied on deep sequencing normalized with unique cDNA molecular identifiers. Paper-wide results and their limitations: Observed TCR beta diversity per million T cells fell roughly linearly with age, and a significant reduction was already apparent by age around 36. Compared with the aged group, more naive CD4+ T cells, fewer expanded clones and increased TCR diversity were shown by the long-lived group, suggesting age selection. Estimates of total diversity based on one million sequenced T cells were considered lower bounds and underestimates. Observed TCR beta diversity correlated strongly with the percentage of naive T cells measured by flow cytometry. Donor CMV infection status was unknown, potentially confounding age-related changes in expanded clonotypes. Since profiling was done on bulk unsorted PBMCs, naive and antigen-experienced compartments could not be conclusively compared.

Its CDR3 holds 13 amino acids, cysteine through phenylalanine. The CDR3 DNA has 39 bases and is translated from base 1. V lost 3 bases and J lost 9 bases, and the count of bases not matched to a germline gene is 5. Library creation used 5' RACE. Reads for this sample came from an Illumina HiSeq 2500. A second PCR of roughly 6 to 11 cycles was run with a J-beta primer mix and a sample-barcoded 5' primer. A unique molecular identifier was introduced onto each TCR beta cDNA molecule by a template-switch 5' adaptor carrying 12 random nucleotides. At least 2.5 million CDR3-containing paired-end reads were obtained from each sample. All of the RNA was converted into first-strand cDNA using the Mint cDNA synthesis kit, with a TRBC-specific oligonucleotide serving as the primer. All cDNA was treated with uracil-DNA glycosylase and then went through a first 18-cycle PCR with the universal primers M1SS and BC2_uni_R. The authors processed their data as follows. For normalization, 1 million high-quality reads were randomly selected from each sample, with every read carrying a distinct molecular identifier. Reads sharing molecular identifiers were discarded rather than binned into consensus sequences. CDR3 identification, clonotype clustering and error correction used MiTCR with a Q25 quality threshold and the strictest error-elimination algorithm. A nonparametric unseen species model using Euler transformation provided a lower-bound estimate of total TCR beta diversity. TCRdb reran the public reads through fastp at Q25 and MiXCR, keeping productive beta chains. Rows merge per CDR3 protein into single entries with the most common DNA and genes. The V and J calls and clone size come from TCRdb's table, not from the authors' own analysis. Recorded for this sample are roughly 1,500,000 distinct CDR3 sequences; 30% to 40% of them occurred a single time. The ten most abundant clones make up 11% of the sample.

Concerning this clonotype itself: Its antigen is unknown. No much larger clonotype is one base removed from it; base qualities were not supplied.

The roughly 37 donors, aged about 6 to 90 years, were systemically healthy Caucasian individuals from Russia. Around 9.8 milliliters of peripheral blood were collected from each donor into EDTA-treated Vacutainer tubes. Ficoll-Paque density-gradient centrifugation was used to isolate PBMCs, with at least 6.5 million per sample. Total RNA, at least 6 micrograms per sample, was extracted from PBMCs with Trizol reagent. The percentages of naive CD45RAhigh/CD27high T cells were determined by flow cytometry on a PBMC aliquot from every donor. The receptor's source is a woman aged 30 to 39 in good health. The receptor chain draws on TRBV12-3 or TRBV12-4 and TRBJ2-1, with 7 central nucleotides matching TRBD2. The sequenced sample was blood. The sequence in DNA is TGTGCCAGCAGTTTCGAGCGGGACCGTGAGCAGTTCTTC. This is translated as CASSFERDREQFF.